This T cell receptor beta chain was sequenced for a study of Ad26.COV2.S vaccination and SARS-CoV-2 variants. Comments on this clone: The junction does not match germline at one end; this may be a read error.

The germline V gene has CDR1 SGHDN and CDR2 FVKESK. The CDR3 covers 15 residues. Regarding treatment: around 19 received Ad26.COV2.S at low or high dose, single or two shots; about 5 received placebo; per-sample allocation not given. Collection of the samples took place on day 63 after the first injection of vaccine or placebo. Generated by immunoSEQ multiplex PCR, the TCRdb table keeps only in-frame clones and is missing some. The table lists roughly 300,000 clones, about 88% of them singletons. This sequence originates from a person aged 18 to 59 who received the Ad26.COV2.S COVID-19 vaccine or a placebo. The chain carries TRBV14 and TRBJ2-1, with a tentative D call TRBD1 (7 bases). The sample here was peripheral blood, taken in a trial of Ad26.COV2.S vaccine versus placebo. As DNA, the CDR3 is TGTGCCAGCAGCCTACCACAAGTAGGGGGCCCGGGGGTACTCTTC. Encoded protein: CASSLPQVGGPGVLF.